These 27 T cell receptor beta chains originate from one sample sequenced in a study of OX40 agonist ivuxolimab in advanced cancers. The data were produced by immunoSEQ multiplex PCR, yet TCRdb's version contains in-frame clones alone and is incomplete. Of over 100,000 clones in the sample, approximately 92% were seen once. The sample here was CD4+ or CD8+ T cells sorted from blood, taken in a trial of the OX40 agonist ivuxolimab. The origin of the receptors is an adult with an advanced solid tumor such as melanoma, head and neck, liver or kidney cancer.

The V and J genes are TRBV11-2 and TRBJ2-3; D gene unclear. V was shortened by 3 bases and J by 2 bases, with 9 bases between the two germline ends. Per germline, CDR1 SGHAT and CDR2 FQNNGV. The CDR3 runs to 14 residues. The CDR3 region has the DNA TGTGCCAGCAGCTTCCCGCGTTCCACAGATACGCAGTATTTT. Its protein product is CASSFPRSTDTQYF.

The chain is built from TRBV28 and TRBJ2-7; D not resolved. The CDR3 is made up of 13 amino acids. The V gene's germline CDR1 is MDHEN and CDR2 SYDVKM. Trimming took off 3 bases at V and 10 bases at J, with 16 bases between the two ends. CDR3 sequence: CASSLTSTLEQYF. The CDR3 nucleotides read TGTGCCAGCAGTTTGACCTCGACCCTAGAACAGTACTTC.

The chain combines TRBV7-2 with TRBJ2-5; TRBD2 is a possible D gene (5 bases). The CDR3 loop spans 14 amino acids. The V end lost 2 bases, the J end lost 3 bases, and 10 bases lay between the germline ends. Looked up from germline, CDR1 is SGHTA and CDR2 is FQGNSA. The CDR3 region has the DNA TGTGCCAGCAGCTTATATTCGGGGAAAGAGACCCAGTACTTC. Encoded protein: CASSLYSGKETQYF.

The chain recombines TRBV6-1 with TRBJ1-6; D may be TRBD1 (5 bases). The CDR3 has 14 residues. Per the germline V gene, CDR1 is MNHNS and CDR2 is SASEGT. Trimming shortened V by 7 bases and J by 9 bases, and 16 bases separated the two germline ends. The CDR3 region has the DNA TGTGCCAGCAAAAGGGACGGAGAGAGTTCACCCCTCCACTTT. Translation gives CASKRDGESSPLHF.

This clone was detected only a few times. The CDR3, as DNA: TGTGCCAGCAGCTTCCGGGGGCCCGGCTACACCTTC. Its translation: CASSFRGPGYTF. The V and J genes are TRBV7-2 and TRBJ1-2; D perhaps matches TRBD1 (6 bases). The germline V and J ends were trimmed by 3 bases and 8 bases, with 10 bases remaining between them. CDR1 is SGHTA, CDR2 FQGNSA, per germline. This CDR3 contains 12 residues.

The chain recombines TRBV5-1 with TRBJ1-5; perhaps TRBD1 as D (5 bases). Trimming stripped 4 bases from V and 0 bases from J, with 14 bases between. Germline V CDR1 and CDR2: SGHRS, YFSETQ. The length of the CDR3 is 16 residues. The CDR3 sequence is CASSEGSGGSNQPQHF. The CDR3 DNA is TGCGCCAGCAGCGAAGGGTCGGGGGGTAGCAATCAGCCCCAGCATTTT.

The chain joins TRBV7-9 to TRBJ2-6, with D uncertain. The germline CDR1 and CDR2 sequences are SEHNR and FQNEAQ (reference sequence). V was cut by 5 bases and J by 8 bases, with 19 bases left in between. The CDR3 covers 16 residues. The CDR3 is CASSLPGSRATNVLTF. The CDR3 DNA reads TGTGCCAGCAGCCTGCCGGGCAGCCGAGCGACCAACGTCCTGACTTTC.

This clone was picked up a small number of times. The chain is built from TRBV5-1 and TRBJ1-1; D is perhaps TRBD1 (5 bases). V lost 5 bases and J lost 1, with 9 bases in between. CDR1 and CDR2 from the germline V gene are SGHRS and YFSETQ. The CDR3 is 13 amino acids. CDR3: CASSSGRNTEAFF. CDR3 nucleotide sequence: TGCGCCAGCAGTTCGGGACGGAACACTGAAGCTTTCTTT.

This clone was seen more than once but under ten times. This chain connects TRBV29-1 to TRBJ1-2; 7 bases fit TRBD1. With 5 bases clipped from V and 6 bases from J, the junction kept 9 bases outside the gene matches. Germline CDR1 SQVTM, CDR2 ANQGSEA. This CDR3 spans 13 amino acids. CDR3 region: CSVQRGGGDGYTF. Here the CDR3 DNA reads TGCAGCGTTCAGAGAGGGGGCGGGGATGGCTACACCTTC.

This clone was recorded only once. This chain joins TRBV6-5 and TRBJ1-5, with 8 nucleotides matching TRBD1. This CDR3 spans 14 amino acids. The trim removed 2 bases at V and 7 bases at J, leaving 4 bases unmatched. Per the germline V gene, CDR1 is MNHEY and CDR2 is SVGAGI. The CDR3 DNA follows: TGTGCCAGCAGTTACCGGACAGGGCGCCAGCCCCAGCATTTT. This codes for CASSYRTGRQPQHF.

The CDR3 DNA reads TGTGCCAGCAGTGAAACCATGATGAGTCGGGTAGGGGTCCAAGAGACCCAGTACTTC. It specifies CASSETMMSRVGVQETQYF. The rearrangement joins TRBV6-1 to TRBJ2-5; perhaps TRBD1 as D (5 bases). Deletions cut 2 bases from V and 1 base from J, with 23 bases between. Germline V CDR1 and CDR2: MNHNS, SASEGT. The CDR3 has 19 residues.

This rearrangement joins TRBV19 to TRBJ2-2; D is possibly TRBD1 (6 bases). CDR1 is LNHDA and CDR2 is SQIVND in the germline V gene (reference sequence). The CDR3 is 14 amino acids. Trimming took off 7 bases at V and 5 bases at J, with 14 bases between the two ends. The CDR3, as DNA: TGTGCCAGTACAGGGGTAACGTTTACCGGGGAGCTGTTTTTT. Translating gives CASTGVTFTGELFF.

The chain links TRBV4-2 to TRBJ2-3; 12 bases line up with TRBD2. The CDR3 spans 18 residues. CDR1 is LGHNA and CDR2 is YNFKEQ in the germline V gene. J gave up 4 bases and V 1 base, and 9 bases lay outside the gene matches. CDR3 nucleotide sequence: TGTGCCAGCAGCCAAGGGCGGGCGTCTAGCGGGGGGGCAGATACGCAGTATTTT. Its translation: CASSQGRASSGGADTQYF.

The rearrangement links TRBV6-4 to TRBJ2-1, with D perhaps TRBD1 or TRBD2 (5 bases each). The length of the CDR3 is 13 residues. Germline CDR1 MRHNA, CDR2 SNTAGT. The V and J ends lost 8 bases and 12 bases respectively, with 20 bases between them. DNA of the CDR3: TGTGCCAGCGCCGAGGTAGAGGGGTATCGGCAGTTCTTC. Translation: CASAEVEGYRQFF.

CDR3 residues: CASSLFIGSEQYF. The DNA for the CDR3 is TGTGCCAGCAGTTTGTTTATAGGTAGCGAGCAGTACTTC. V and J are TRBV27 and TRBJ2-7; D uncertain. Trimming cost V 3 bases and J 6 bases, with 12 bases left between them. The CDR3 covers 13 residues. Germline V gene sequence: CDR1 MNHEY, CDR2 SMNVEV (reference sequence).

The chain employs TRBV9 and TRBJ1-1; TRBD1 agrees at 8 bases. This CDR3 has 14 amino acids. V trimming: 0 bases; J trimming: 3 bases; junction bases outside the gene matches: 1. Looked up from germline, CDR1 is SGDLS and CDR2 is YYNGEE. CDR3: CASSVAGGYTEAFF. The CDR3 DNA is TGTGCCAGCAGCGTAGCAGGGGGCTACACTGAAGCTTTCTTT.

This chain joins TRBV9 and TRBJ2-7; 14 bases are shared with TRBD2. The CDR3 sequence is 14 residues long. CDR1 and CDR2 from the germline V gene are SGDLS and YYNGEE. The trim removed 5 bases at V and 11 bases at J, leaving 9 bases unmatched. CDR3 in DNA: TGTGCCAGCAGTGACGGGACTAGCGGGGGTAAGAAGTACTTC. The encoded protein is CASSDGTSGGKKYF.

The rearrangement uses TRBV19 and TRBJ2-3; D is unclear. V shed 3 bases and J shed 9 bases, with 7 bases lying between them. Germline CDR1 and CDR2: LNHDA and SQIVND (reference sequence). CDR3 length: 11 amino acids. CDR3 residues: CASSIVGTQYF. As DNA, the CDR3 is TGTGCCAGTAGTATTGTGGGAACGCAGTATTTT.

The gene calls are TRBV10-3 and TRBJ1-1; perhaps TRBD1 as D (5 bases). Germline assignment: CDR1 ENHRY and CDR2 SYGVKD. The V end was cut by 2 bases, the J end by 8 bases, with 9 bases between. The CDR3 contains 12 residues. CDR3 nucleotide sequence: TGTGCCATCAGTGAGCGGGGGAAGGAAGCTTTCTTT. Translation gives CAISERGKEAFF.

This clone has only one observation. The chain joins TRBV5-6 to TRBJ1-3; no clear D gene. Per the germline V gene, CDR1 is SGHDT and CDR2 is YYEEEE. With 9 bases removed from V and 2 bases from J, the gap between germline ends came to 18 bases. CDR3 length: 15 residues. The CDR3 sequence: CATTTGSRAGNTIYF. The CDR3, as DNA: TGTGCCACCACAACGGGGTCTAGGGCTGGAAACACCATATATTTT. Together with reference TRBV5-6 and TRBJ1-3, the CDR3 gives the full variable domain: DAGVTQSPTHLIKTRGQQVTLRCSPKSGHDTVSWYQQALGQGPQFIFQYYEEEERQRGNFPDRFSGHQFPNYSSELNVNALLLGDSALYLCATTTGSRAGNTIYFGEGSWLTVV.

The DNA for the CDR3 is TGTGCCATCAGTGCCACCCCCGACTCCCCTAGCACAGATACGCAGTATTTT. The encoded protein is CAISATPDSPSTDTQYF. The rearrangement uses TRBV10-3 and TRBJ2-3, with D uncertain. Germline CDR1 reads ENHRY; CDR2 reads SYGVKD. The CDR3 runs to 17 residues. Between the trimmed V and J ends, which lost 4 bases and 0 bases, there was a span of 17 bases.

The CDR3 is CATSRGSTSNEKLFF. For the CDR3, the DNA is TGTGCCACCAGCAGGGGTAGTACCTCTAATGAAAAACTGTTTTTT. V and J are TRBV15 and TRBJ1-4; D is uncertain. With 3 bases removed from V and 3 bases from J, the gap between germline ends came to 11 bases. Germline assignment: CDR1 LNHNV and CDR2 YYDKDF (reference sequence). The CDR3 consists of 15 residues.

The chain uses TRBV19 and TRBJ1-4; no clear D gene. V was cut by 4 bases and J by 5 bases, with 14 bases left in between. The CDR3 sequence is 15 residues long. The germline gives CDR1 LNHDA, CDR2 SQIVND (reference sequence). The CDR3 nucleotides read TGTGCCAGTAGTAGGGGTCAGGCCTCCAATGAAAAACTGTTTTTT. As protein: CASSRGQASNEKLFF.

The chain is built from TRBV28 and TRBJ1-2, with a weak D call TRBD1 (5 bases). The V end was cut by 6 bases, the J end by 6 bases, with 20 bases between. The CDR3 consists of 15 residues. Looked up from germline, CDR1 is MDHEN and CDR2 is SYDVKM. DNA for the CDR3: TGTGCCAGCAGACCGGGACCCAGTCTCGGAAATGGCTACACCTTC. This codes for CASRPGPSLGNGYTF.

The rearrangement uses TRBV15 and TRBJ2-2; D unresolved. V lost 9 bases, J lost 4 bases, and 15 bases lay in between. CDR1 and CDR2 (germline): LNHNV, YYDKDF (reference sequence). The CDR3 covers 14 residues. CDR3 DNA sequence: TGTGCCACGTTGGGTGGGTCCGGCACCGGGGAGCTGTTTTTT. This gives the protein CATLGGSGTGELFF.

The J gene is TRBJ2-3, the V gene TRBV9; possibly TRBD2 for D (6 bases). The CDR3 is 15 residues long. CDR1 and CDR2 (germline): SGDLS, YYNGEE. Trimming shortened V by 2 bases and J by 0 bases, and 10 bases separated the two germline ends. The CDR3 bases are TGTGCCAGCAGCGTCGGGACTTCTAGCACAGATACGCAGTATTTT. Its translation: CASSVGTSSTDTQYF.

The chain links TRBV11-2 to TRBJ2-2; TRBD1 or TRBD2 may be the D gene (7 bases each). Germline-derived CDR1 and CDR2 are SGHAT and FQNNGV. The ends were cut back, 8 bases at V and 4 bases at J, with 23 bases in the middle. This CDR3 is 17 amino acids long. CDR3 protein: CASGPRSGTAFTGELFF. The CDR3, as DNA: TGTGCCAGCGGCCCTAGGAGCGGGACAGCATTCACCGGGGAGCTGTTTTTT.